This entry describes one TCR beta chain. The data derive from a study of blood T cells in healthy people across ages. The study drew donors from healthy Caucasian individuals in Russia aged roughly 6 to 100. Investigators took approximately 10 milliliters of peripheral blood from every donor. It was with a sample-barcoded 5' primer and a J-beta primer mix that a second PCR of roughly 6 to 12 cycles was run. One entry per CDR3 protein, called by TCRdb with MiXCR from the 5' RACE reads. Among 600,000 to 850,000 distinct CDR3 sequences, about 42% were seen once, and the ten largest hold around a fifth. The length of the CDR3 is 13 residues. The V segment lost 5 bases and the J segment 11 bases; nucleotides outside the gene matches: 10.

This TCR derives from an older woman in good health. Sequenced input: blood. The V gene is TRBV12-3 or TRBV12-4, the J gene TRBJ2-5; 8 bases agree with TRBD2. The CDR3 sequence is CASSAGLENEQYF. Here the CDR3 DNA reads TGTGCCAGCAGTGCGGGACTAGAGAATGAGCAGTACTTC.